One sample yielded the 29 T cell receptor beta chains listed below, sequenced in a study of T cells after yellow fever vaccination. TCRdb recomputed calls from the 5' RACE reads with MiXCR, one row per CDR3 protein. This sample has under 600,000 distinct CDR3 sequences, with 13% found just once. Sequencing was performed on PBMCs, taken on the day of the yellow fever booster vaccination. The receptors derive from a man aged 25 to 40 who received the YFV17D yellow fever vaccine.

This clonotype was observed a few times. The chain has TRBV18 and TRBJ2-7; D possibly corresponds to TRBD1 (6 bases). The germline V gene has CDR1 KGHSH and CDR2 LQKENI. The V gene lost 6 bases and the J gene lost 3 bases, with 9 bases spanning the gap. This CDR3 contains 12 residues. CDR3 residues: CASSRQDYEQYF. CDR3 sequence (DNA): TGTGCCAGCTCTCGACAGGACTACGAGCAGTACTTC.

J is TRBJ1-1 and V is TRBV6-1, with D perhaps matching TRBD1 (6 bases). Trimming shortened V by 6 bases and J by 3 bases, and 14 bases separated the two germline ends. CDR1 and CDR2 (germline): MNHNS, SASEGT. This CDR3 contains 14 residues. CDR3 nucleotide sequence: TGTGCCAGCAGACAACCAACAGGGTACACTGAAGCTTTCTTT. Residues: CASRQPTGYTEAFF.

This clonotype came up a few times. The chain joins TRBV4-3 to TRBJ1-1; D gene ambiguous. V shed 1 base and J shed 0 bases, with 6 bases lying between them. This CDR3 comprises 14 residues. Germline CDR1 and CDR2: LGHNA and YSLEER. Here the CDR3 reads CASSQGVMNTEAFF. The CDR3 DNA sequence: TGCGCCAGCAGCCAAGGGGTTATGAACACTGAAGCTTTCTTT.

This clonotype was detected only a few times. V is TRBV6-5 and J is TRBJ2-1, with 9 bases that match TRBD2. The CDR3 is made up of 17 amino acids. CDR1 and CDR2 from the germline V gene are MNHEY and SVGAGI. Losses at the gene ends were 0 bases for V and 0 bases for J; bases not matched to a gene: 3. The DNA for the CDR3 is TGTGCCAGCAGTTACTCCATTAGCGGGAGCTCCTACAATGAGCAGTTCTTC. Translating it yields CASSYSISGSSYNEQFF.

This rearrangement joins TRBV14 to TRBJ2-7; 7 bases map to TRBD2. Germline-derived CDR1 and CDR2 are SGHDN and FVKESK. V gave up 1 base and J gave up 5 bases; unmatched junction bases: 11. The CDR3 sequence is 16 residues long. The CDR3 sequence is CASSQGWGGLPNEQYF. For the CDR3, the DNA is TGTGCCAGCAGCCAAGGTTGGGGAGGGCTCCCTAACGAGCAGTACTTC.

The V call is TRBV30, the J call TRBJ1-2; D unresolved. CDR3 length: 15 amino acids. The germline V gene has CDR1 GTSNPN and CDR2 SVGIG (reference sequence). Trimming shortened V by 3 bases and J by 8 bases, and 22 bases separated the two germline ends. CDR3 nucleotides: TGTGCCTGGAGACCAACTAATTGGACTCCTGGCGGCTACACCTTC. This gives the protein CAWRPTNWTPGGYTF.

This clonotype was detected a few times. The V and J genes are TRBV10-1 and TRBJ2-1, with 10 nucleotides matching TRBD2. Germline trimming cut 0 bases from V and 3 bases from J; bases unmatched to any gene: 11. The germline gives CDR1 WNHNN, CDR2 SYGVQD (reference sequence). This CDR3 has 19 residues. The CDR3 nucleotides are TGCGCCAGCAGTGAGTCGCCCCCAATAGCGGGAGGAAACTACAATGAGCAGTTCTTC. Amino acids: CASSESPPIAGGNYNEQFF.

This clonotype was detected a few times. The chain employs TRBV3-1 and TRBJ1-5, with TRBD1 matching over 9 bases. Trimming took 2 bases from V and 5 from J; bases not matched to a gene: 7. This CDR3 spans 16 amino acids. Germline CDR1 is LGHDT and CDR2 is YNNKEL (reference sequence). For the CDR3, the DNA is TGTGCCAGCAGCCAAAGCGCGGGACAGGGCGATCAGCCCCAGCATTTT. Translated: CASSQSAGQGDQPQHF.

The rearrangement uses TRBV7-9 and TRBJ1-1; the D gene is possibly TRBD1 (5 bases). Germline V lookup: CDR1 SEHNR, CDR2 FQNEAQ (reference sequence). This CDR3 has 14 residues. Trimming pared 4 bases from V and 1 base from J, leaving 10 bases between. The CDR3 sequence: CASSSGLWNTEAFF. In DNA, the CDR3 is TGTGCCAGCAGCTCGGGACTATGGAACACTGAAGCTTTCTTT.

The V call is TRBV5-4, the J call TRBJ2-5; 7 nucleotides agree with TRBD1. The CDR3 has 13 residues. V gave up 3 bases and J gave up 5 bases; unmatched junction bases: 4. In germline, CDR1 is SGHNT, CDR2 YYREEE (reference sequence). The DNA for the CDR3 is TGTGCCAGCAGCTCAACAGGGGTGGAGACCCAGTACTTC. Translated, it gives CASSSTGVETQYF.

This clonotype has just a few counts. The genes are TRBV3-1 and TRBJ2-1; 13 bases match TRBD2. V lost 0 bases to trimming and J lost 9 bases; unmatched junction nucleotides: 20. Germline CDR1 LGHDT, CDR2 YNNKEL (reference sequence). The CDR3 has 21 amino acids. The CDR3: CASSQEEGNRTSGRPSGEQFF. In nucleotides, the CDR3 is TGTGCCAGCAGCCAAGAAGAAGGGAACCGGACTAGCGGGAGACCCTCGGGTGAGCAGTTCTTC.

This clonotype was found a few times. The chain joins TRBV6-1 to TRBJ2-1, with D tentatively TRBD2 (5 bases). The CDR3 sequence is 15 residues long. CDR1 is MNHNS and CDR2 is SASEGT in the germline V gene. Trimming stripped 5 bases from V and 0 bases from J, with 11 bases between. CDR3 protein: CASSQGRVSYNEQFF. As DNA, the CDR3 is TGTGCCAGCAGTCAAGGGCGGGTCTCCTACAATGAGCAGTTCTTC.

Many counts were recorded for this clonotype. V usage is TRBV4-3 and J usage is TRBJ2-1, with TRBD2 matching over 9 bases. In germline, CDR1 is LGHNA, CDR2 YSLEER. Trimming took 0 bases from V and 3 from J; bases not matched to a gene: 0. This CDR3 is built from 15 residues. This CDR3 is CASSQDSGSYNEQFF. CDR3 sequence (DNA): TGCGCCAGCAGCCAAGATAGCGGGAGCTACAATGAGCAGTTCTTC.

This CDR3 reads CATSSSPAPRDNEQFF. As DNA, the CDR3 is TGTGCCACCAGCAGCTCCCCGGCCCCAAGAGACAATGAGCAGTTCTTC. The chain links TRBV15 to TRBJ2-1; D uncertain. The CDR3 runs to 16 residues. Germline CDR1 and CDR2: LNHNV and YYDKDF (reference sequence). V shed 3 bases and J shed 5 bases, with 17 bases lying between them.

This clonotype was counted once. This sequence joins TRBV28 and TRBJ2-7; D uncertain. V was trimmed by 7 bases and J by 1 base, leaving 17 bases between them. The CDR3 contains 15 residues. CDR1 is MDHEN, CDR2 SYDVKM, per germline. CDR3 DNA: TGTGCCAGCACCCCTCCAGGATCATCTTCCTACGAGCAGTACTTC. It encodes CASTPPGSSSYEQYF. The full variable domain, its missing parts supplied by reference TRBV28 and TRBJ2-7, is DVKVTQSSRYLVKRTGEKVFLECVQDMDHENMFWYRQDPGLGLRLIYFSYDVKMKEKGDIPEGYSVSREKKERFSLILESASTNQTSMYLCASTPPGSSSYEQYFGPGTRLTVT.

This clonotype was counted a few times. The CDR3 nucleotides are TGTGCCAGCAGCCCCCGGCCCGGGACAAAGAAATACGAGCAGTACTTC. This translates into CASSPRPGTKKYEQYF. The V and J genes are TRBV7-2 and TRBJ2-7, with D possibly matching TRBD1 (6 bases). V gave up 5 bases and J gave up 4 bases, with 21 bases separating them. Per germline, CDR1 SGHTA and CDR2 FQGNSA. This CDR3 is 16 amino acids long.

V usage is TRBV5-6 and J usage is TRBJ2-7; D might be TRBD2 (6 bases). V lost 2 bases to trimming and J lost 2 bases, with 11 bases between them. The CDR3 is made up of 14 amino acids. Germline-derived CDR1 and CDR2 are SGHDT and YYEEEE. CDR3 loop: CASSFPGLAYEQYF. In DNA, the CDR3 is TGTGCCAGCAGCTTCCCGGGACTTGCCTACGAGCAGTACTTC. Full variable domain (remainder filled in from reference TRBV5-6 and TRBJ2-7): DAGVTQSPTHLIKTRGQQVTLRCSPKSGHDTVSWYQQALGQGPQFIFQYYEEEERQRGNFPDRFSGHQFPNYSSELNVNALLLGDSALYLCASSFPGLAYEQYFGPGTRLTVT.

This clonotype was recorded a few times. The CDR3 is CATRKDRREKLFF. The CDR3 DNA is TGTGCCACCAGAAAGGACCGGCGAGAAAAACTGTTTTTT. The V gene is TRBV2, the J gene TRBJ1-4; D gene ambiguous. Germline V CDR1 and CDR2: SNHLY, FYNNEI. The CDR3 runs to 13 residues. Trimming left V 10 bases short and J 8 bases short, with 17 bases between.

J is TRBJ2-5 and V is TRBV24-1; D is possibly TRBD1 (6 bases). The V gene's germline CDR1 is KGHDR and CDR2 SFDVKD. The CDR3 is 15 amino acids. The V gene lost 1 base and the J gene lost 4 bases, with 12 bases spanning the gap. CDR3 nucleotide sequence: TGTGCCACCAGTGATTTTAAGCAGGGGCGAGAGACCCAGTACTTC. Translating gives CATSDFKQGRETQYF.

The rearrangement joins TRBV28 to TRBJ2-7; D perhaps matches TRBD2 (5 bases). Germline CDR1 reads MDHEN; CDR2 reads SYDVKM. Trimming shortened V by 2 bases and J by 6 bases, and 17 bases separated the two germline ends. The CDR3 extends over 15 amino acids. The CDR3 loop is CASSLRGRFGSEQYF. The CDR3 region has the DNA TGTGCCAGCAGTTTACGGGGTCGCTTCGGTAGCGAGCAGTACTTC.

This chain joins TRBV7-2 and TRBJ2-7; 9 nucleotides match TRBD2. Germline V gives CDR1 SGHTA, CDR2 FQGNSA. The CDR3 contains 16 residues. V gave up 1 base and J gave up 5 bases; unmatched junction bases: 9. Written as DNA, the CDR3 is TGTGCCAGCAGCTTAGGTTTAGCGGGAGAGCTCAACGAGCAGTACTTC. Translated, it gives CASSLGLAGELNEQYF. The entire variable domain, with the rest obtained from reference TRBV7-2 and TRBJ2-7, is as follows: GAGVSQSPSNKVTEKGKDVELRCDPISGHTALYWYRQSLGQGLEFLIYFQGNSAPDKSGLPSDRFSAERTGGSVSTLTIQRTQQEDSAVYLCASSLGLAGELNEQYFGPGTRLTVT.

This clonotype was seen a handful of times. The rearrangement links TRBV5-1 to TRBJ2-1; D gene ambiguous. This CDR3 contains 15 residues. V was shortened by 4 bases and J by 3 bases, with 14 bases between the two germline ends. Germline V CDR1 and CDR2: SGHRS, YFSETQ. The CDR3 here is CASSPTGTLYNEQFF. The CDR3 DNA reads TGCGCCAGCAGCCCGACCGGCACACTCTACAATGAGCAGTTCTTC.

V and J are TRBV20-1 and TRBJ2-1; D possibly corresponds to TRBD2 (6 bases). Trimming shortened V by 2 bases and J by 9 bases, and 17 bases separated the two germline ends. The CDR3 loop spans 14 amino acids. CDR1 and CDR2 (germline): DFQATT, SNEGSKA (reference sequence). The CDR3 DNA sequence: TGCAGTGCTAGACTGGCTAGCGTCCGTGTTGAGCAGTTCTTC. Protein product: CSARLASVRVEQFF.

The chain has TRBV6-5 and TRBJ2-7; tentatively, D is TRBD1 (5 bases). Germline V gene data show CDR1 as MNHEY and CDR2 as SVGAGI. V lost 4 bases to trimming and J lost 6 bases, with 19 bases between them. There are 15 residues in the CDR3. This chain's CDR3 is CASSFRLGPGSEQYF. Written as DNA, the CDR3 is TGTGCCAGCAGTTTCCGCCTGGGGCCGGGTAGCGAGCAGTACTTC.

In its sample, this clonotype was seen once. The CDR3 DNA follows: TGTGCCAGCAGTTACCCCGAGCGGGAGGCCGCCTACGAGCAGTACTTC. This codes for CASSYPEREAAYEQYF. The V call is TRBV6-2 or TRBV6-3, the J call TRBJ2-7, with 9 bases identical to TRBD2. The CDR3 has 16 amino acids. Germline-derived CDR1 and CDR2 are MNHEY and SVGEGT. The V and J ends lost 2 bases and 2 bases, in that order; junction bases with no gene match: 7.

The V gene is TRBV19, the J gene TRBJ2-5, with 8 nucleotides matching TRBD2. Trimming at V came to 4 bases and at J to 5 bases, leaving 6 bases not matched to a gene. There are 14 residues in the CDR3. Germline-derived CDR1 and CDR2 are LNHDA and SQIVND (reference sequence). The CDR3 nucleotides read TGTGCCAGTAGTAGAGGGACTAGTTGGGAGACCCAGTACTTC. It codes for CASSRGTSWETQYF. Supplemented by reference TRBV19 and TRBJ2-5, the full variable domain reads DGGITQSPKYLFRKEGQNVTLSCEQNLNHDAMYWYRQDPGQGLRLIYYSQIVNDFQKGDIAEGYSVSREKKESFPLTVTSAQKNPTAFYLCASSRGTSWETQYFGPGTRLLVL.

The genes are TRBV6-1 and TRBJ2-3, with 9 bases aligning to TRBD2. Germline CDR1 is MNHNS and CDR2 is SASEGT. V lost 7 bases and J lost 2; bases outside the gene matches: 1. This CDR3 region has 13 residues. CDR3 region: CASKREATDTQYF. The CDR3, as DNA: TGTGCCAGCAAGCGGGAGGCCACAGATACGCAGTATTTT.

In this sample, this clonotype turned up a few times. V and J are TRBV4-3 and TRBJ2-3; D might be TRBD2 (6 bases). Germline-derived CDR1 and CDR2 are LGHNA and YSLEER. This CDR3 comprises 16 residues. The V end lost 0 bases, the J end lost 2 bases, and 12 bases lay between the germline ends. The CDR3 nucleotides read TGCGCCAGCAGCCAAGAAGGCGGGGCCCTCACAGATACGCAGTATTTT. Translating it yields CASSQEGGALTDTQYF.

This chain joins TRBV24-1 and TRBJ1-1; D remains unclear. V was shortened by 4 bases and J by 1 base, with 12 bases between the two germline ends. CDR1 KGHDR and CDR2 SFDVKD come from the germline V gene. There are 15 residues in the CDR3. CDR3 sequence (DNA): TGTGCCACCAGTGACCCCCGATCGGGGAACACTGAAGCTTTCTTT. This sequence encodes CATSDPRSGNTEAFF.